This T cell receptor (beta chain) was profiled in a study of blood T cells in healthy people across ages. Findings and caveats of the study: A roughly linear age-dependent decrease characterized TCR beta diversity per million T cells. Not knowing donor CMV status may have confounded expanded clonotype changes. Observed TCR beta diversity showed a strong correlation with the percentage of naive T cells as measured by flow cytometry.

The authors ran a second PCR of about 6 to 11 cycles using a sample-barcoded 5' primer and a J-beta primer mix. TCRdb reprocessed the 5' RACE reads with MiXCR, giving one entry per CDR3 protein. The data show 850,000 to 1,300,000 distinct CDR3 sequences, 35% to 50% seen once. Details on this clonotype: What it recognizes is unknown.

The sample consisted of blood. This TCR derives from a woman aged 60-70 years in good health.

CDR3: CASSQKWGSAGAPYNEQFF. As DNA, the CDR3 is TGCGCCAGCAGCCAAAAGTGGGGTAGCGCCGGAGCTCCCTACAATGAGCAGTTCTTC. V is TRBV4-1 and J is TRBJ2-1; tentatively, D is TRBD2 (5 bases). This CDR3 has 19 amino acids. CDR1 is MGHRA and CDR2 is YSYEKL in the germline V gene. V lost 2 bases, J lost 2 bases, and 22 bases lay in between.